The rows below give T cell receptor beta chains drawn from one sample of a study of cytomegalovirus exposure and HLA in healthy donors. Libraries were prepared by immunoSEQ multiplex PCR; TCRdb keeps only in-frame clonotypes and omits some of them. The top ten hold 7.5% to 10% of the sample, which has approximately 54,000 clones, roughly 89% seen once. Input material: PBMCs. Source of these receptors: a young woman in good health and CMV-seropositive. Each CDR3 is given without its conserved first and last residue. D genes are given only for firm matches.

v_call	d_call	j_call	cdr3_length	cdr3_aa
TRBV6-5	NA	TRBJ2-1	13	ASSTNSVGHNEQF
TRBV27	TRBD1	TRBJ1-6	14	ASSPRTGALGSPLH
TRBV5-1	NA	TRBJ1-1	13	ASSLAGNRNTEAF
TRBV7-3	NA	TRBJ2-3	13	ASSPTGTFTDTQY
TRBV7-9	TRBD2	TRBJ2-5	13	ASSQSGGARETQY
TRBV10-3	TRBD2	TRBJ2-7	14	ATRDDSGGYSYEQY
TRBV5-1	TRBD1	TRBJ1-4	14	ASRAGTGGTNEKLF
TRBV6-5	TRBD1	TRBJ2-2	12	ASRKDRDIGELF
TRBV6-6	NA	TRBJ1-6	10	ASSSTRSALH
TRBV18	NA	TRBJ1-1	11	ASSLAENTEAF
TRBV30	NA	TRBJ2-7	9	AWSHYYEQY
TRBV27	NA	TRBJ1-4	10	ASRRQDEKLF
TRBV13	NA	TRBJ1-1	13	ASSLGGAQNTEAF
TRBV2	TRBD1	TRBJ2-5	15	ASSESRTGGRRETQY
TRBV7-9	TRBD1	TRBJ2-5	13	ASSVPGTGTSTQY
TRBV19	NA	TRBJ2-3	13	ASTKGGARTDTQY
TRBV18	NA	TRBJ1-6	11	ASSPDRHSPLH
TRBV4-3	TRBD2	TRBJ2-5	15	ASSQDPFGGNQETQY
TRBV28	NA	TRBJ1-2	11	ASSLGRGYGYT
TRBV2	NA	TRBJ2-7	11	ASTMGHFYEQY